This passage covers 23 T cell receptor beta chains from one sample sequenced in a study of blood T cell repertoires in COVID-19. Here immunoSEQ multiplex PCR was the method, and the copy in TCRdb shows in-frame clones only, minus some. The sample lists under 150,000 clones; 85% were seen once. Sequenced input: peripheral blood. These receptor sequences come from a human donor in a cohort sampled during active COVID-19.

The chain combines TRBV6-5 with TRBJ1-5; 10 nucleotides line up with TRBD1. The CDR3 is 14 residues long. The J segment lost 7 bases and the V segment lost 4 bases, leaving 4 bases of the junction unmatched. Germline lookup yields CDR1 MNHEY and CDR2 SVGAGI. CDR3 nucleotide sequence: TGTGCCAGCAGTTTGACAGGGGGCGGCCAGCCCCAGCATTTT. Translated, it gives CASSLTGGGQPQHF.

The V and J genes are TRBV28 and TRBJ2-1; 9 bases are a match to TRBD1. The ends lost 7 bases at V and 4 bases at J; junction bases unmatched: 14. CDR3 length: 17 amino acids. Germline CDR1 MDHEN, CDR2 SYDVKM. The CDR3 bases are TGTGCCAGCACTGGGACAGGGAAGAGGTTAGGTTACAATGAGCAGTTCTTC. Protein sequence: CASTGTGKRLGYNEQFF. Looking up the rest from reference TRBV28 and TRBJ2-1 gives the full variable domain: DVKVTQSSRYLVKRTGEKVFLECVQDMDHENMFWYRQDPGLGLRLIYFSYDVKMKEKGDIPEGYSVSREKKERFSLILESASTNQTSMYLCASTGTGKRLGYNEQFFGPGTRLTVL.

The V call is TRBV4-3, the J call TRBJ1-1, with a possible D match to TRBD1 (6 bases). Germline V gene data show CDR1 as LGHNA and CDR2 as YSLEER. CDR3 length: 14 residues. Trimming removed 3 bases from V and 2 bases from J, with 10 bases in between. The CDR3 DNA reads as TGCGCCAGCAGCCAGTCAGGGGCTAACACTGAAGCTTTCTTT. Translating it yields CASSQSGANTEAFF.

The chain links TRBV6-1 to TRBJ2-7; the match to TRBD2 covers 8 bases. The CDR3 consists of 16 residues. Germline V gene lookup returns CDR1 MNHNS and CDR2 SASEGT. The junction had 8 bases not matched to a gene; V was cut back by 0 bases and J by 4 bases. The CDR3 loop is CASSEAPTGGRYEQYF. In nucleotides, the CDR3 is TGTGCCAGCAGTGAAGCGCCCACGGGGGGGCGATACGAGCAGTACTTC.

The CDR3 DNA follows: TGTGCCAGCAGCTTACCGGGACAAACTGTAGAGCAGTTCTTC. It is translated as CASSLPGQTVEQFF. The chain employs TRBV7-2 and TRBJ2-1, with D possibly being TRBD1 (6 bases). The CDR3 loop spans 14 amino acids. Trimming cost V 2 bases and J 10 bases, with 15 bases left between them. Germline loops: CDR1 SGHTA, CDR2 FQGNSA. Combining the CDR3 with reference TRBV7-2 and TRBJ2-1 gives the whole variable domain GAGVSQSPSNKVTEKGKDVELRCDPISGHTALYWYRQSLGQGLEFLIYFQGNSAPDKSGLPSDRFSAERTGGSVSTLTIQRTQQEDSAVYLCASSLPGQTVEQFFGPGTRLTVL.

The CDR3 region is CAISELPSYEQYF. The CDR3 DNA sequence: TGTGCCATCTCGGAGCTACCCTCCTACGAGCAGTACTTC. The chain is built from TRBV10-3 and TRBJ2-7; D not certain. Germline values: CDR1 ENHRY, CDR2 SYGVKD. Trimming took 8 bases from V and 0 from J, leaving 11 bases between them. CDR3 length: 13 residues.

V gene TRBV7-2 combines with J gene TRBJ2-3; D perhaps matches TRBD2 (7 bases). V dropped 2 bases and J dropped 2 bases, with 11 bases sitting between them. This CDR3 contains 15 residues. Germline assignment: CDR1 SGHTA and CDR2 FQGNSA. This chain's CDR3 is CASSLMAGATDTQYF. The CDR3 nucleotides read TGTGCCAGCAGCTTAATGGCGGGGGCCACAGATACGCAGTATTTT.

The chain is built from TRBV19 and TRBJ2-6, with D possibly matching TRBD1 (5 bases). The V gene lost 4 bases and the J gene lost 2 bases, with 9 bases spanning the gap. CDR1 is LNHDA, CDR2 SQIVND, per germline (reference sequence). The CDR3 length is 15 residues. Here the CDR3 reads CASSRGGTGANVLTF. For the CDR3, the DNA is TGTGCCAGTAGTAGGGGCGGAACTGGGGCCAACGTCCTGACTTTC.

The sample holds one count of this clone. This chain joins TRBV6-6 and TRBJ2-1, with D possibly TRBD2 on 6 matching bases. The CDR3 sequence is 14 residues long. The germline V gene encodes CDR1 MNHNY and CDR2 SVGAGI (reference sequence). V gave up 2 bases and J gave up 7 bases, with 12 bases separating them. The CDR3 loop reads CASSYGGAANEQFF. The DNA of the CDR3 is TGTGCCAGCAGTTACGGAGGGGCGGCGAATGAGCAGTTCTTC.

Written as DNA, the CDR3 is TGTGCCAGCAGTTTAGTTCCCAGGTATAGCAATCAGCCCCAGCATTTT. Protein sequence: CASSLVPRYSNQPQHF. V is TRBV28 and J is TRBJ1-5, with unresolved D. Germline V lookup: CDR1 MDHEN, CDR2 SYDVKM. Between the trimmed V and J ends, which lost 2 bases and 0 bases, there was a span of 11 bases. The CDR3 loop spans 16 amino acids. The variable domain in full, completed from reference TRBV28 and TRBJ1-5, reads DVKVTQSSRYLVKRTGEKVFLECVQDMDHENMFWYRQDPGLGLRLIYFSYDVKMKEKGDIPEGYSVSREKKERFSLILESASTNQTSMYLCASSLVPRYSNQPQHFGDGTRLSIL.

The sample holds one count of this clone. The chain combines TRBV25-1 with TRBJ2-3; maybe TRBD2 (6 bases). Trimming removed 3 bases at V and 6 bases at J, with 10 bases between. The CDR3 runs 13 residues. CDR1 MGHDK and CDR2 SYGVNS come from the germline V gene. CDR3 DNA: TGTGCCAGCAGTGAGCGCGGGGTTGATACGCAGTATTTT. This gives the protein CASSERGVDTQYF.

The gene calls are TRBV6-1 and TRBJ1-2; D uncertain. CDR1 and CDR2 (germline): MNHNS, SASEGT. Trimming removed 7 bases from V and 7 bases from J, with 16 bases in between. CDR3 length: 13 amino acids. The CDR3 protein is CASTLAEDAGYTF. The CDR3, as DNA: TGTGCCAGCACCCTGGCGGAGGATGCTGGCTACACCTTC.

The chain joins TRBV19 to TRBJ2-7; 11 bases are a match to TRBD1. Per the germline V gene, CDR1 is LNHDA and CDR2 is SQIVND (reference sequence). The CDR3 totals 14 residues. V was clipped by 3 bases and J by 7 bases; unmatched bases: 5. CDR3 sequence reads: CASSMKGQGGEQYF. The CDR3 coding sequence is TGTGCCAGTAGTATGAAGGGACAGGGGGGAGAGCAGTACTTC.

This sequence joins TRBV7-6 and TRBJ2-7; D gene unclear. CDR3 length equals 14 residues. V shed 0 bases and J shed 2 bases, with 8 bases lying between them. Germline CDR1 and CDR2: SGHVS and FNYEAQ. The CDR3, as DNA: TGTGCCAGCAGCTTAGCGTTGGGCGCCTACGAGCAGTACTTC. This encodes CASSLALGAYEQYF.

This chain links TRBV29-1 with TRBJ2-3, with 11 bases identical to TRBD2. J was trimmed by 5 bases and V by 6 bases; bases with no gene match: 10. This CDR3 has 15 amino acids. Germline-derived CDR1 and CDR2 are SQVTM and ANQGSEA. The CDR3 is CSVISGGVAGDTQYF. The CDR3 DNA sequence: TGCAGCGTCATTAGCGGGGGGGTGGCCGGAGATACGCAGTATTTT.

This clone was counted a few times. The gene calls are TRBV15 and TRBJ1-3; D call uncertain. The CDR3 loop spans 16 amino acids. Germline V gene lookup returns CDR1 LNHNV and CDR2 YYDKDF (reference sequence). V lost 0 bases, J lost 1 base, and 10 bases lay in between. The CDR3 region is CATSRDLGPSGNTIYF. CDR3 nucleotide sequence: TGTGCCACCAGCAGAGATCTTGGGCCGTCTGGAAACACCATATATTTT.

V gene TRBV5-5 combines with J gene TRBJ1-3, with D hard to call. V lost 0 bases, J lost 6 bases, and 10 bases lay in between. The V gene's germline CDR1 is SGHKS and CDR2 YYEKEE (reference sequence). The CDR3 is made up of 14 amino acids. CDR3 residues: CASSLGSLANTIYF. For the CDR3, the DNA is TGTGCCAGCAGCTTGGGGTCTCTGGCAAACACCATATATTTT. Full variable domain (missing parts from reference TRBV5-5 and TRBJ1-3): DAGVTQSPTHLIKTRGQQVTLRCSPISGHKSVSWYQQVLGQGPQFIFQYYEKEERGRGNFPDRFSARQFPNYSSELNVNALLLGDSALYLCASSLGSLANTIYFGEGSWLTVV.

This rearrangement joins TRBV19 to TRBJ1-5; D might be TRBD1 (5 bases). The ends were cut back, 0 bases at V and 2 bases at J, with 8 bases in the middle. The CDR3 covers 15 residues. The V gene's germline CDR1 is LNHDA and CDR2 SQIVND (reference sequence). Here the CDR3 reads CASSIEGTGNQPQHF. CDR3 DNA: TGTGCCAGTAGTATAGAAGGGACTGGCAATCAGCCCCAGCATTTT.

J is TRBJ2-7 and V is TRBV23-1; the match to TRBD1 covers 11 bases. TRBV23-1 is designated an ORF whose function remains uncertain. Trimming removed 5 bases from V and 3 bases from J; junction bases left unmatched: 3. There are 14 residues in the CDR3. CDR3 sequence (DNA): TGCGCCAGCAGTGGGACAGGGGGAGTCTACGAGCAGTACTTC. It is translated as CASSGTGGVYEQYF.

The genes are TRBV5-6 and TRBJ1-1; 9 bases are shared with TRBD1. The CDR3 is made up of 13 amino acids. Germline V CDR1 and CDR2: SGHDT, YYEEEE. J gave up 10 bases and V 1 base, and 5 bases lay outside the gene matches. In nucleotides, the CDR3 is TGTGCCAGCAGCTTGTATGGGACAGGGCTAGCTTTCTTT. As protein: CASSLYGTGLAFF.

This clone has a handful of counts. The chain recombines TRBV28 with TRBJ2-7, with 9 bases matching TRBD2. Germline CDR1 is MDHEN and CDR2 is SYDVKM. The CDR3 has 14 residues. The junction had 6 bases not matched to a gene; V was cut back by 6 bases and J by 3 bases. CDR3 sequence: CASRRTSEYYEQYF. Here the CDR3 DNA reads TGTGCCAGCAGACGGACTAGCGAGTACTACGAGCAGTACTTC.

The rearrangement links TRBV27 to TRBJ2-1, with 8 bases matching TRBD1. The CDR3 consists of 16 residues. Germline CDR1 and CDR2: MNHEY and SMNVEV (reference sequence). V shed 5 bases and J 4 bases; nucleotides not matched to a gene: 10. As DNA, the CDR3 is TGTGCCAGCAGTGCCACATCAGGGGGCCAGTACAATGAGCAGTTCTTC. Translating gives CASSATSGGQYNEQFF.

This clone appeared once. The CDR3 DNA sequence: TGTGCCAGCACTTTACAGGCTATCCCTGGAAACACCATATATTTT. Its protein product is CASTLQAIPGNTIYF. The gene calls are TRBV6-6 and TRBJ1-3, with D possibly matching TRBD1 (5 bases). The CDR3 sequence is 15 residues long. CDR1 is MNHNY and CDR2 is SVGAGI in the germline V gene (reference sequence). V gave up 7 bases and J gave up 2 bases, with 15 bases separating them.